This T cell receptor beta chain emerged from a study of post-analysis software for immune sequencing data. Study summary: Relapsing-remitting, secondary progressive and progressive-relapsing forms of multiple sclerosis all featured among disease courses.

The TCR beta cDNA libraries contained unique molecular identifiers. Out of 1 to 10 million T cells, some 480,000 cDNA molecules were generated. A single record per CDR3 protein comes from TCRdb applying MiXCR to the PCR reads. The data hold approximately 770,000 distinct CDR3 sequences, with approximately 44% observed a single time. Broader study findings: TRBV5-6, TRBV5-1 and TRBV20-1 were among five TRBV segments more frequent in patients than controls. Relative to controls, patients with multiple sclerosis showed significantly lower normalized Chao1 diversity. F measure grouped same-batch samples tightly together.

With respect to this clonotype: Its target is not known. Germline and junction disagree at one end, which may indicate a read error.

CDR3 size: 8 residues. From germline, CDR1 is ENHRY and CDR2 SYGVKD. The gene calls are TRBV10-3 and TRBJ2-1; D not certain. The TCR originated in a girl between 10 and 17 years old with multiple sclerosis. Sequencing used blood. The CDR3 is CAINEQFF. As DNA, the CDR3 is TGTGCCATCAATGAGCAGTTCTTC.